This is a list of T cell receptor beta chains from one sample in a study of early T cells in non-severe SARS-CoV-2 infection. TCRdb re-called the 5' RACE reads with MiXCR, one entry per CDR3 protein. The repertoire holds roughly 69,000 distinct CDR3 sequences, roughly 9.5% seen once, with under 6.5% in the top ten. The sequencing sample was made of whole blood. These receptors were obtained from an adult who was a healthcare worker with PCR-confirmed SARS-CoV-2 infection or an uninfected control (not recorded which). Both conserved end residues are part of each CDR3. A D gene is named only where the DNA matches it firmly.

v_gene	j_gene	d_gene	len	CDR3aa
TRBV5-1	TRBJ2-7	TRBD1	17	CASSLVSDRGHSYEQYF
TRBV27	TRBJ2-7	.	14	CASSLMWGTPEQYF
TRBV28	TRBJ1-2	TRBD1	14	CASSSGQGYGGYTF
TRBV19	TRBJ1-5	.	12	CASRTAYQPQHF
TRBV6-1	TRBJ1-1	.	14	CASSGTAMNTEAFF
TRBV20-1	TRBJ1-2	.	14	CSAVLDPPTRGYTF
TRBV4-2	TRBJ2-5	.	14	CASSQDGTGQTQYF
TRBV5-1	TRBJ2-3	.	14	CASSQRGSTDTQYF
TRBV29-1	TRBJ1-1	TRBD1	11	CSVTGETEAFF
TRBV6-1	TRBJ1-5	.	13	CASSRSEGQPQHF
TRBV12-3/TRBV12-4	TRBJ1-2	TRBD1	14	CASSIGQGLYGYTF
TRBV20-1	TRBJ2-2	.	16	CSARDPGRASTGELFF
TRBV12-3/TRBV12-4	TRBJ1-1	.	11	CASGMRTEAFF
TRBV14	TRBJ2-3	.	11	CASSQGDTQYF
TRBV20-1	TRBJ2-3	TRBD2	14	CSASPGLATDTQYF
TRBV6-6	TRBJ1-5	.	13	CASSSGGSQPQHF
TRBV4-1	TRBJ1-1	.	16	CASSQGAIGTNTEAFF